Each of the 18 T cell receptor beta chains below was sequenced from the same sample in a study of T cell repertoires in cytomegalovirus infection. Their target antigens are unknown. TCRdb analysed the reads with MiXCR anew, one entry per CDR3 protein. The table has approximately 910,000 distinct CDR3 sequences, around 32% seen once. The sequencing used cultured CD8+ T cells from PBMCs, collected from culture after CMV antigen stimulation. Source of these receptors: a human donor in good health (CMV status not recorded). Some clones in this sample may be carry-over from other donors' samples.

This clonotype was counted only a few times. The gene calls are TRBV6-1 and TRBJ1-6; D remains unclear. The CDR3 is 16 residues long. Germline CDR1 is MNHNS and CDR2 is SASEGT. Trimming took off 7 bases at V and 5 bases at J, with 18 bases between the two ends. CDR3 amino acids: CASTPVGQQNNSPLHF. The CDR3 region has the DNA TGTGCCAGCACTCCGGTAGGCCAGCAGAATAATTCACCCCTCCACTTT.

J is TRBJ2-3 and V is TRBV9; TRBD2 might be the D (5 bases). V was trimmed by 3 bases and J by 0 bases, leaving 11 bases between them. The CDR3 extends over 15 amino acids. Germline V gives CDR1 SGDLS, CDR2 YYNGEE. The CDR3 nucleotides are TGTGCCAGCAGCGGCTGGCAGCGGAGCACAGATACGCAGTATTTT. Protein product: CASSGWQRSTDTQYF.

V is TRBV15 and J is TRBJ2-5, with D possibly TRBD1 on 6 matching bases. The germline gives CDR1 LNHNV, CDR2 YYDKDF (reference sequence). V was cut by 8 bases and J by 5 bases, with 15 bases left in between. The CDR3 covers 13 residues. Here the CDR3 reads CATSGRGRETQYF. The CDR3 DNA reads TGTGCCACCTCAGGCAGGGGCCGGGAGACCCAGTACTTC.

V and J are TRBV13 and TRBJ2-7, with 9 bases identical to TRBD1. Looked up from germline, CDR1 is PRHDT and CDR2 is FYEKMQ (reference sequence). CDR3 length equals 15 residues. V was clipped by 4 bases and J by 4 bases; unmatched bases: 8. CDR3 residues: CASSSGDRVRYEQYF. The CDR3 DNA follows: TGTGCCAGCAGCTCGGGGGACAGGGTAAGGTACGAGCAGTACTTC.

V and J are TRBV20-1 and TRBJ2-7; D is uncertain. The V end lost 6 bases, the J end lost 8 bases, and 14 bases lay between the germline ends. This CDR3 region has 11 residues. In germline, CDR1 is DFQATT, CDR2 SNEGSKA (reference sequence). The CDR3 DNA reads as TGCAGTGCGTCGGAAGGGCACAAGCAGTACGTC. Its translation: CSASEGHKQYV.

The CDR3 loop is CASSPRITGELFF. CDR3 nucleotide sequence: TGTGCCAGCAGTCCGCGCATCACCGGGGAGCTGTTTTTT. V is TRBV6-5 and J is TRBJ2-2; D ambiguous. Trimming stripped 5 bases from V and 4 bases from J, with 8 bases between. The CDR3 runs to 13 residues. CDR1 MNHEY and CDR2 SVGAGI come from the germline V gene.

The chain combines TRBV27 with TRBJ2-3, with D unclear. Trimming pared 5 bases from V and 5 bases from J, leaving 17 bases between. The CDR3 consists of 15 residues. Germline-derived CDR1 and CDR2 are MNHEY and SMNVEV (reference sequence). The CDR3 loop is CASSPQAGFGDTQYF. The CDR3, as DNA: TGTGCCAGCAGTCCGCAGGCTGGCTTTGGAGATACGCAGTATTTT.

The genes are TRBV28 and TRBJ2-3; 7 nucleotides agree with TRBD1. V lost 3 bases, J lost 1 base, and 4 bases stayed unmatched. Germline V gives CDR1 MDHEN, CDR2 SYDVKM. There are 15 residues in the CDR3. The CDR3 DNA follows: TGTGCCAGCAGTTTCAGGACAGGACGCACAGATACGCAGTATTTT. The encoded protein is CASSFRTGRTDTQYF.

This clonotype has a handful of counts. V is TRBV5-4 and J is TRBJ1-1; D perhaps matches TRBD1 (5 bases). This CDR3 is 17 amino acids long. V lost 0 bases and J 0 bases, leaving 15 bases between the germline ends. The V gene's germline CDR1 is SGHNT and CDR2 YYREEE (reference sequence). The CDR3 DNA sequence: TGTGCCAGCAGCTTGGCGGTGGGGGACCTAATGAACACTGAAGCTTTCTTT. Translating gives CASSLAVGDLMNTEAFF.

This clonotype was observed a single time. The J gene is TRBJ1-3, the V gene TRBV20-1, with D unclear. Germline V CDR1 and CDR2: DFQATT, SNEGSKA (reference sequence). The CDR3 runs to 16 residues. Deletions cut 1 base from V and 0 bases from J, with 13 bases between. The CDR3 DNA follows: TGCAGTGCTAGAGTTCTTGACCCCTCCTCTGGAAACACCATATATTTT. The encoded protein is CSARVLDPSSGNTIYF.

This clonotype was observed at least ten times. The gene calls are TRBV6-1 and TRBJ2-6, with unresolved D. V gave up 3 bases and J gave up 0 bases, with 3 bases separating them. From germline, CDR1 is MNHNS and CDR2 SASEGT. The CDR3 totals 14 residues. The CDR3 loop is CASSDRSGANVLTF. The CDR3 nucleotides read TGTGCCAGCAGTGATCGCTCTGGGGCCAACGTCCTGACTTTC.

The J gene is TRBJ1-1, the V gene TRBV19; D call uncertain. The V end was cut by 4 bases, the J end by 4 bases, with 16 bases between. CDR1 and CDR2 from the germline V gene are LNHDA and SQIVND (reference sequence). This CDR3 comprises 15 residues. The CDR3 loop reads CASSTRLFISTEAFF. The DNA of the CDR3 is TGTGCCAGTAGTACCCGACTGTTTATAAGCACTGAAGCTTTCTTT.

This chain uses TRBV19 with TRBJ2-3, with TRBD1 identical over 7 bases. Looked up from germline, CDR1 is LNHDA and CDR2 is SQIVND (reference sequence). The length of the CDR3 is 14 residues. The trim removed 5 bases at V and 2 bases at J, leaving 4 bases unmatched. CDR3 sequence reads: CASSADRATDTQYF. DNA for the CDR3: TGTGCCAGTAGTGCTGACAGGGCCACAGATACGCAGTATTTT.

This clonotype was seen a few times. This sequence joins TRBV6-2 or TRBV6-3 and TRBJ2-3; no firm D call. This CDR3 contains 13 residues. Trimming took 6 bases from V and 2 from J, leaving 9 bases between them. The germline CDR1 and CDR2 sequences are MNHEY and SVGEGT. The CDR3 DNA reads TGTGCCAGCAGCTCCACGTTCACAGATACGCAGTATTTT. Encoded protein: CASSSTFTDTQYF.

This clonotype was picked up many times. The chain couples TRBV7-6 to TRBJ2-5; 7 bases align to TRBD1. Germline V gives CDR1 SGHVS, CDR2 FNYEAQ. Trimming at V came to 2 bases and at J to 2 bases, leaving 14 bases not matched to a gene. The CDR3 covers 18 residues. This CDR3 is CASSLLVSPGQLQETQYF. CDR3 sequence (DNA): TGTGCCAGCAGCTTACTAGTGTCGCCGGGACAGCTACAAGAGACCCAGTACTTC.

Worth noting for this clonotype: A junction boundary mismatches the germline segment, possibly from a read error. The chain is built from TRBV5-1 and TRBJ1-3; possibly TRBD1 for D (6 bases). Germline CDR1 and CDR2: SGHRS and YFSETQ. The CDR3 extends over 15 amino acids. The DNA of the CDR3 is TGCGTCAGCAGCCCGGACCCAGGGGCTGGAAACACCATATATTTT. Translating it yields CVSSPDPGAGNTIYF.

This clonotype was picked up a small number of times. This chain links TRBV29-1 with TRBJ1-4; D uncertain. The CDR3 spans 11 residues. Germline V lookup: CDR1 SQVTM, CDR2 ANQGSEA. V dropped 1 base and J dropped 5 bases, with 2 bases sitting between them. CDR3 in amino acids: CSVEGNEKLFF. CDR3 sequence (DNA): TGCAGCGTTGAAGGGAATGAAAAACTGTTTTTT.

The CDR3: CASRPSGTDTQYF. CDR3 bases: TGTGCCAGCAGGCCCAGCGGAACAGATACGCAGTATTTT. V usage is TRBV2 and J usage is TRBJ2-3; D is perhaps TRBD2 (5 bases). Per germline, CDR1 SNHLY and CDR2 FYNNEI. Trimming took off 6 bases at V and 3 bases at J, with 10 bases between the two ends. CDR3 length: 13 residues. Full variable domain (outside the CDR3, taken from reference TRBV2 and TRBJ2-3): EPEVTQTPSHQVTQMGQEVILRCVPISNHLYFYWYRQILGQKVEFLVSFYNNEISEKSEIFDDQFSVERPDGSNFTLKIRSTKLEDSAMYFCASRPSGTDTQYFGPGTRLTVL.